Below are 23 T cell receptor beta chains sequenced from a single sample in a study of cytomegalovirus exposure and HLA in healthy donors. This PCR relied on a set of 60 Vbeta primers and 13 Jbeta primers. Sequencing used immunoSEQ multiplex PCR; TCRdb keeps in-frame clones, though not all of them. The sample lists approximately 90,000 clones; about 77% were seen once. Sequencing used PBMCs. These receptor sequences come from a man between 35 and 55 years old in good health and CMV-seronegative.

A word on this clone: Other DNA sequences in this sample translate to the same CDR3. The chain uses TRBV9 and TRBJ2-1; possibly TRBD2 for D (6 bases). The V and J ends lost 0 bases and 0 bases respectively, with 10 bases between them. Germline CDR1 and CDR2: SGDLS and YYNGEE. The length of the CDR3 is 16 residues. CDR3 region: CASSVAAGSSYNEQFF. The CDR3 DNA reads TGTGCCAGCAGCGTAGCCGCGGGGAGCTCCTACAATGAGCAGTTCTTC. The variable domain in full, with the rest retrieved from reference TRBV9 and TRBJ2-1, is DSGVTQTPKHLITATGQRVTLRCSPRSGDLSVYWYQQSLDQGLQFLIQYYNGEERAKGNILERFSAQQFPDLHSELNLSSLELGDSALYFCASSVAAGSSYNEQFFGPGTRLTVL.

This chain links TRBV28 with TRBJ2-7, with D tentatively TRBD1 (5 bases). V was trimmed by 2 bases and J by 5 bases, leaving 16 bases between them. CDR1 MDHEN and CDR2 SYDVKM come from the germline V gene. CDR3 size: 15 residues. The CDR3 loop reads CASSLLSPLGDEQYF. CDR3 DNA: TGTGCCAGCAGTTTACTTTCCCCCCTAGGGGACGAGCAGTACTTC.

The chain employs TRBV4-1 and TRBJ1-4; D is perhaps TRBD1 (6 bases). Trimming cost V 7 bases and J 10 bases, with 16 bases left between them. This CDR3 comprises 13 residues. The V gene's germline CDR1 is MGHRA and CDR2 YSYEKL. The CDR3 here is CASTAGGGGKLFF. The DNA of the CDR3 is TGCGCCAGCACCGCTGGGGGCGGTGGAAAACTGTTTTTT.

This chain connects TRBV6-5 to TRBJ2-7; possibly TRBD2 for D (6 bases). CDR3 length: 14 amino acids. V lost 2 bases and J lost 2, with 10 bases in between. The germline V gene encodes CDR1 MNHEY and CDR2 SVGAGI. For the CDR3, the DNA is TGTGCCAGCAGTTACGATTGGAGGGCCTACGAGCAGTACTTC. It codes for CASSYDWRAYEQYF.

V gene TRBV6-5 combines with J gene TRBJ2-7; a possible D gene is TRBD2 (6 bases). In germline, CDR1 is MNHEY, CDR2 SVGAGI. Trimming pared 6 bases from V and 2 bases from J, leaving 17 bases between. The CDR3 is 15 residues long. The DNA of the CDR3 is TGTGCCAGCAGGACCGGGGACTCAGGGACCTACGAGCAGTACTTC. It is translated as CASRTGDSGTYEQYF.

CDR3 nucleotide sequence: TGTGCCAGCAGCCTCGACAGTAACACCGGGGAGCTGTTTTTT. Translation: CASSLDSNTGELFF. The chain employs TRBV27 and TRBJ2-2; D may be TRBD1 (5 bases). Trimming stripped 6 bases from V and 2 bases from J, with 10 bases between. Germline V gives CDR1 MNHEY, CDR2 SMNVEV (reference sequence). The CDR3 loop spans 14 amino acids.

This clone has more than one count but fewer than ten. This rearrangement joins TRBV15 to TRBJ2-5; TRBD1 matches 11 bases. In germline, CDR1 is LNHNV, CDR2 YYDKDF (reference sequence). After removal of 8 bases from V and 3 bases from J, the junction contained 5 bases not matched to a gene. There are 14 residues in the CDR3. CDR3 sequence: CATGQGANEETQYF. The CDR3 coding sequence is TGTGCCACCGGACAGGGGGCAAATGAAGAGACCCAGTACTTC.

The chain links TRBV29-1 to TRBJ2-2; D is undetermined. Between the trimmed V and J ends, which lost 7 bases and 2 bases, there was a span of 5 bases. This CDR3 spans 11 amino acids. CDR1 and CDR2 from the germline V gene are SQVTM and ANQGSEA. As DNA, the CDR3 is TGCAGCGGGAGAAACACCGGGGAGCTGTTTTTT. Translated, it gives CSGRNTGELFF.

This chain connects TRBV13 to TRBJ2-1; 10 bases map to TRBD2. CDR3 length: 17 amino acids. Germline trimming cut 3 bases from V and 5 bases from J; bases unmatched to any gene: 10. The germline V gene has CDR1 PRHDT and CDR2 FYEKMQ (reference sequence). The DNA of the CDR3 is TGTGCCAGCAGCTTTTCATTCAGCGGGGGGGTTGACAATGAGCAGTTCTTC. This encodes CASSFSFSGGVDNEQFF.

Remarks on this clone: The junction departs from the called germline gene at one end, perhaps through a read error. The V call is TRBV7-3, the J call TRBJ1-3; TRBD1 might be the D (6 bases). Per the germline V gene, CDR1 is SGHTA and CDR2 is FQGTGA. The CDR3 consists of 16 residues. In nucleotides, the CDR3 is TGTGCCAGCAGCTCTAGGGGCGGGGGCTCTGGAAACACCACATATTTT. Translation: CASSSRGGGSGNTTYF.

This sequence joins TRBV6-5 and TRBJ1-5; 9 bases agree with TRBD1. The CDR3 consists of 15 residues. After removal of 6 bases from V and 5 bases from J, the junction contained 8 bases not matched to a gene. Germline lookup yields CDR1 MNHEY and CDR2 SVGAGI. CDR3 nucleotide sequence: TGTGCCAGCAGCCTAACCAGGGACAGGGATCAGCCCCAGCATTTT. Its protein product is CASSLTRDRDQPQHF.

CDR3 sequence reads: CASSGTGVANYGYTF. The CDR3 DNA is TGTGCCAGCAGCGGGACAGGGGTAGCTAACTATGGCTACACCTTC. The chain links TRBV7-9 to TRBJ1-2, with 10 bases identical to TRBD1. Trimming at V came to 5 bases and at J to 0 bases, leaving 3 bases not matched to a gene. Germline lookup yields CDR1 SEHNR and CDR2 FQNEAQ (reference sequence). This CDR3 contains 15 residues.

This clone was counted between two and nine times. The J gene is TRBJ2-7, the V gene TRBV29-1, with TRBD1 matching over 10 bases. CDR1 is SQVTM and CDR2 is ANQGSEA in the germline V gene. This CDR3 has 14 residues. V lost 3 bases to trimming and J lost 4 bases; unmatched junction nucleotides: 6. In DNA, the CDR3 is TGCAGCGTTGAGACCGGGACAGGGGCGTACGAGCAGTACTTC. Protein: CSVETGTGAYEQYF.

The chain couples TRBV19 to TRBJ2-7; 12 bases match TRBD2. Losses at the gene ends were 1 base for V and 4 bases for J; bases not matched to a gene: 5. CDR1 and CDR2 (germline): LNHDA, SQIVND (reference sequence). The CDR3 consists of 16 residues. CDR3 coding DNA: TGTGCCAGTAGTATAGGCCCCGGACTAGCGGGATACGAGCAGTACTTC. Protein sequence: CASSIGPGLAGYEQYF. Drawing the rest from reference TRBV19 and TRBJ2-7, the complete variable domain is DGGITQSPKYLFRKEGQNVTLSCEQNLNHDAMYWYRQDPGQGLRLIYYSQIVNDFQKGDIAEGYSVSREKKESFPLTVTSAQKNPTAFYLCASSIGPGLAGYEQYFGPGTRLTVT.

CDR3 sequence reads: CASSTSGGRGDTQYF. DNA for the CDR3: TGTGCCAGCAGTACAAGCGGGGGGCGGGGAGATACGCAGTATTTT. The chain links TRBV27 to TRBJ2-3; 9 bases align to TRBD2. Germline CDR1 and CDR2: MNHEY and SMNVEV (reference sequence). The J segment lost 5 bases and the V segment lost 5 bases, leaving 8 bases of the junction unmatched. The CDR3 sequence is 15 residues long.

The CDR3 sequence is CASRNRGMNTEAFF. The DNA for the CDR3 is TGTGCCAGCAGAAACAGGGGGATGAACACTGAAGCTTTCTTT. The chain combines TRBV6-6 with TRBJ1-1, with 8 bases aligning to TRBD1. CDR1 is MNHNY, CDR2 SVGAGI, per germline (reference sequence). V shed 6 bases and J 0 bases; nucleotides not matched to a gene: 3. The CDR3 is 14 residues long.

The V gene is TRBV7-2, the J gene TRBJ1-3; D might be TRBD1 (5 bases). V dropped 1 base and J dropped 0 bases, with 10 bases sitting between them. Germline V lookup: CDR1 SGHTA, CDR2 FQGNSA. The length of the CDR3 is 16 residues. The CDR3 spells CASSLGGEVSGNTIYF. The CDR3 DNA reads TGTGCCAGCAGCTTAGGGGGGGAGGTCTCTGGAAACACCATATATTTT.

V gene TRBV9 combines with J gene TRBJ1-4; 10 bases are shared with TRBD1. CDR3 size: 15 residues. In germline, CDR1 is SGDLS, CDR2 YYNGEE. V gave up 3 bases and J gave up 5 bases; unmatched junction bases: 4. As DNA, the CDR3 is TGTGCCAGCAGCGCGGGGGGACAGGGGAATGAAAAACTGTTTTTT. As protein: CASSAGGQGNEKLFF.

The V and J genes are TRBV19 and TRBJ2-2; TRBD1 agrees at 10 bases. The CDR3 loop spans 16 amino acids. The junction had 3 bases not matched to a gene; V was cut back by 3 bases and J by 2 bases. Looked up from germline, CDR1 is LNHDA and CDR2 is SQIVND (reference sequence). CDR3 nucleotides: TGTGCCAGTAGTATGGAGACAGGGGGCAACACCGGGGAGCTGTTTTTT. Residues: CASSMETGGNTGELFF.

CDR3 amino acids: CASSLELAATNEKLFF. In DNA form, the CDR3 reads TGTGCCAGCAGCTTGGAACTTGCTGCAACTAATGAAAAACTGTTTTTT. The chain combines TRBV5-4 with TRBJ1-4; no clear D gene. This CDR3 is 16 amino acids long. Trimming removed 0 bases at V and 0 bases at J, with 9 bases between. CDR1 and CDR2 from the germline V gene are SGHNT and YYREEE (reference sequence).

The rearrangement uses TRBV23-1 and TRBJ1-5; no clear D gene. TRBV23-1 carries the ORF label, with uncertain function. This CDR3 spans 14 amino acids. The V and J ends lost 4 bases and 6 bases respectively, with 13 bases between them. The CDR3 loop reads CASSPKRVSQPQHF. CDR3 nucleotides: TGCGCCAGCAGTCCTAAGAGGGTGAGTCAGCCCCAGCATTTT.

The chain links TRBV9 to TRBJ2-2; D may be TRBD2 (7 bases). CDR1 SGDLS and CDR2 YYNGEE come from the germline V gene. Trimming stripped 4 bases from V and 4 bases from J, with 20 bases between. The CDR3 has 17 amino acids. CDR3 nucleotides: TGTGCCAGCAGCACTCAGGGAGGGGGGGCCATCACCGGGGAGCTGTTTTTT. Protein: CASSTQGGGAITGELFF. Full variable domain (rest looked up from reference TRBV9 and TRBJ2-2): DSGVTQTPKHLITATGQRVTLRCSPRSGDLSVYWYQQSLDQGLQFLIQYYNGEERAKGNILERFSAQQFPDLHSELNLSSLELGDSALYFCASSTQGGGAITGELFFGEGSRLTVL.

The chain recombines TRBV2 with TRBJ2-1, with TRBD2 as a possible D gene (6 bases). The germline CDR1 and CDR2 sequences are SNHLY and FYNNEI. With 4 bases removed from V and 15 bases from J, the gap between germline ends came to 16 bases. This CDR3 contains 12 residues. CDR3 DNA sequence: TGTGCCAGCAGTGTGGGGACTCAAAAAGGGTTCTTC. Protein sequence: CASSVGTQKGFF.